Presented here are 10 T cell receptor beta chains from one specimen sequenced in a study of beta chain features in type 1 diabetes. Points from the study as a whole: Moderate yet significant TCRB CDR3 shortening was seen in Type 1 diabetes patients in all four CD4+ subsets.

Expressed TCRB transcripts were sequenced because the isolated RNA had all been reverse transcribed beforehand. Sequencing used immunoSEQ multiplex PCR; TCRdb keeps in-frame clones, though not all of them. The sample has around 600,000 clones; 12% are singletons. These receptors lack a known antigen. Sequencing input: naive CD4+ T cells from blood. The receptor set was obtained from a young man with type 1 diabetes.

This chain joins TRBV4-3 and TRBJ2-1, with 8 bases identical to TRBD2. Trimming took 0 bases from V and 2 from J; bases not matched to a gene: 9. The CDR3 sequence is 18 residues long. Germline V gene lookup returns CDR1 LGHNA and CDR2 YSLEER. The CDR3 nucleotides read TGCGCCAGCAGCCAAGATGGGGGTAGCGGGGTCACCTACAATGAGCAGTTCTTC. It codes for CASSQDGGSGVTYNEQFF.

The V gene is TRBV6-1, the J gene TRBJ2-7, with D tentatively TRBD1 (5 bases). V lost 2 bases to trimming and J lost 5 bases, with 13 bases between them. The CDR3 is 14 residues long. Per the germline V gene, CDR1 is MNHNS and CDR2 is SASEGT. This CDR3 reads CASSESREVNEQYF. In DNA, the CDR3 is TGTGCCAGCAGTGAAAGCAGGGAAGTCAACGAGCAGTACTTC.

J is TRBJ1-1 and V is TRBV2; tentatively, D is TRBD1 (5 bases). The ends were cut back, 4 bases at V and 11 bases at J, with 11 bases in the middle. The length of the CDR3 is 11 residues. The germline V gene has CDR1 SNHLY and CDR2 FYNNEI. CDR3 sequence: CASSVGTSAFF. The CDR3 DNA reads as TGTGCCAGCAGTGTTGGGACTAGCGCTTTCTTT.

The chain links TRBV7-2 to TRBJ1-2, with a tentative D call TRBD1 (6 bases). The germline gives CDR1 SGHTA, CDR2 FQGNSA. The V and J ends lost 5 bases and 0 bases respectively, with 16 bases between them. The CDR3 is made up of 16 amino acids. DNA for the CDR3: TGTGCCAGCAGCGTCCAGGGGTCCCAAGCTAACTATGGCTACACCTTC. Translated, it gives CASSVQGSQANYGYTF. Full variable domain (missing parts from reference TRBV7-2 and TRBJ1-2): GAGVSQSPSNKVTEKGKDVELRCDPISGHTALYWYRQSLGQGLEFLIYFQGNSAPDKSGLPSDRFSAERTGGSVSTLTIQRTQQEDSAVYLCASSVQGSQANYGYTFGSGTRLTVV.

This chain links TRBV25-1 with TRBJ2-6; perhaps TRBD1 as D (5 bases). The germline V gene has CDR1 MGHDK and CDR2 SYGVNS. The CDR3 is 18 residues long. V lost 4 bases and J lost 0, with 16 bases in between. The CDR3 nucleotides read TGTGCCAGCAGTGGTCTGGGCAGGGCGAGCTCTGGGGCCAACGTCCTGACTTTC. Translated: CASSGLGRASSGANVLTF.

The CDR3 sequence: CASSSEGWEQYF. CDR3 coding DNA: TGCGCCAGCAGCTCCGAGGGGTGGGAGCAGTACTTC. V is TRBV5-1 and J is TRBJ2-7; either TRBD1 or TRBD2 may supply D (5 bases each). The germline gives CDR1 SGHRS, CDR2 YFSETQ. CDR3 length: 12 amino acids. The V gene lost 3 bases and the J gene lost 7 bases, with 11 bases spanning the gap.

This rearrangement joins TRBV5-1 to TRBJ2-3; 11 bases are shared with TRBD2. Germline CDR1 SGHRS, CDR2 YFSETQ. This CDR3 contains 19 residues. The junction had 13 bases not matched to a gene; V was cut back by 0 bases and J by 4 bases. In DNA form, the CDR3 reads TGCGCCAGCAGCTTGGATAATTGGACTAGCGGGTTTGGCGCAGATACGCAGTATTTT. This translates into CASSLDNWTSGFGADTQYF.

The J gene is TRBJ2-5, the V gene TRBV28; 9 positions agree with TRBD2. The CDR3 is 15 amino acids. CDR1 and CDR2 from the germline V gene are MDHEN and SYDVKM. V shed 3 bases and J 4 bases; nucleotides not matched to a gene: 6. CDR3 sequence (DNA): TGTGCCAGCAGTTTGGGCGGGGGGGCCGGAGAGACCCAGTACTTC. Its translation is CASSLGGGAGETQYF. The full variable domain, completed using reference TRBV28 and TRBJ2-5, is DVKVTQSSRYLVKRTGEKVFLECVQDMDHENMFWYRQDPGLGLRLIYFSYDVKMKEKGDIPEGYSVSREKKERFSLILESASTNQTSMYLCASSLGGGAGETQYFGPGTRLLVL.

V is TRBV29-1 and J is TRBJ1-2; 8 nucleotides agree with TRBD1. Losses at the gene ends were 2 bases for V and 0 bases for J; bases not matched to a gene: 5. In germline, CDR1 is SQVTM, CDR2 ANQGSEA. This CDR3 region has 15 residues. The CDR3 nucleotides are TGCAGCGTTGAATTGGGACAGGTTACTAACTATGGCTACACCTTC. Its translation is CSVELGQVTNYGYTF.

This clone turned up a few times. V and J are TRBV4-2 and TRBJ1-2; D might be TRBD1 (5 bases). The CDR3 spans 14 residues. Germline loops: CDR1 LGHNA, CDR2 YNFKEQ. V lost 3 bases to trimming and J lost 5 bases, with 13 bases between them. The CDR3 DNA sequence: TGTGCCAGCAGCCAGGTTGACAGCGGTTATGGCTACACCTTC. This translates into CASSQVDSGYGYTF.